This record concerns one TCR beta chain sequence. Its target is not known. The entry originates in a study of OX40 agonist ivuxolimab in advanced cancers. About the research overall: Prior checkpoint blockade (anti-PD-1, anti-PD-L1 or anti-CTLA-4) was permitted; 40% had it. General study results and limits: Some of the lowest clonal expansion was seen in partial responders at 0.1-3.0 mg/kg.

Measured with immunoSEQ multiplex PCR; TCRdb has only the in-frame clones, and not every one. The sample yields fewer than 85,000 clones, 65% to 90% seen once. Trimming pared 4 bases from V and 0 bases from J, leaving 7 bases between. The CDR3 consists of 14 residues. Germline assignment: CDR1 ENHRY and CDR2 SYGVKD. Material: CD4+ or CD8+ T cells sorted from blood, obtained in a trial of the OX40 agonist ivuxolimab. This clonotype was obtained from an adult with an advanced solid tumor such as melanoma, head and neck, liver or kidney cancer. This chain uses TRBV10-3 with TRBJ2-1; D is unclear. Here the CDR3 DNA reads TGTGCCATCAGTGGAGAGGTCTCCTACAATGAGCAGTTCTTC. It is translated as CAISGEVSYNEQFF.